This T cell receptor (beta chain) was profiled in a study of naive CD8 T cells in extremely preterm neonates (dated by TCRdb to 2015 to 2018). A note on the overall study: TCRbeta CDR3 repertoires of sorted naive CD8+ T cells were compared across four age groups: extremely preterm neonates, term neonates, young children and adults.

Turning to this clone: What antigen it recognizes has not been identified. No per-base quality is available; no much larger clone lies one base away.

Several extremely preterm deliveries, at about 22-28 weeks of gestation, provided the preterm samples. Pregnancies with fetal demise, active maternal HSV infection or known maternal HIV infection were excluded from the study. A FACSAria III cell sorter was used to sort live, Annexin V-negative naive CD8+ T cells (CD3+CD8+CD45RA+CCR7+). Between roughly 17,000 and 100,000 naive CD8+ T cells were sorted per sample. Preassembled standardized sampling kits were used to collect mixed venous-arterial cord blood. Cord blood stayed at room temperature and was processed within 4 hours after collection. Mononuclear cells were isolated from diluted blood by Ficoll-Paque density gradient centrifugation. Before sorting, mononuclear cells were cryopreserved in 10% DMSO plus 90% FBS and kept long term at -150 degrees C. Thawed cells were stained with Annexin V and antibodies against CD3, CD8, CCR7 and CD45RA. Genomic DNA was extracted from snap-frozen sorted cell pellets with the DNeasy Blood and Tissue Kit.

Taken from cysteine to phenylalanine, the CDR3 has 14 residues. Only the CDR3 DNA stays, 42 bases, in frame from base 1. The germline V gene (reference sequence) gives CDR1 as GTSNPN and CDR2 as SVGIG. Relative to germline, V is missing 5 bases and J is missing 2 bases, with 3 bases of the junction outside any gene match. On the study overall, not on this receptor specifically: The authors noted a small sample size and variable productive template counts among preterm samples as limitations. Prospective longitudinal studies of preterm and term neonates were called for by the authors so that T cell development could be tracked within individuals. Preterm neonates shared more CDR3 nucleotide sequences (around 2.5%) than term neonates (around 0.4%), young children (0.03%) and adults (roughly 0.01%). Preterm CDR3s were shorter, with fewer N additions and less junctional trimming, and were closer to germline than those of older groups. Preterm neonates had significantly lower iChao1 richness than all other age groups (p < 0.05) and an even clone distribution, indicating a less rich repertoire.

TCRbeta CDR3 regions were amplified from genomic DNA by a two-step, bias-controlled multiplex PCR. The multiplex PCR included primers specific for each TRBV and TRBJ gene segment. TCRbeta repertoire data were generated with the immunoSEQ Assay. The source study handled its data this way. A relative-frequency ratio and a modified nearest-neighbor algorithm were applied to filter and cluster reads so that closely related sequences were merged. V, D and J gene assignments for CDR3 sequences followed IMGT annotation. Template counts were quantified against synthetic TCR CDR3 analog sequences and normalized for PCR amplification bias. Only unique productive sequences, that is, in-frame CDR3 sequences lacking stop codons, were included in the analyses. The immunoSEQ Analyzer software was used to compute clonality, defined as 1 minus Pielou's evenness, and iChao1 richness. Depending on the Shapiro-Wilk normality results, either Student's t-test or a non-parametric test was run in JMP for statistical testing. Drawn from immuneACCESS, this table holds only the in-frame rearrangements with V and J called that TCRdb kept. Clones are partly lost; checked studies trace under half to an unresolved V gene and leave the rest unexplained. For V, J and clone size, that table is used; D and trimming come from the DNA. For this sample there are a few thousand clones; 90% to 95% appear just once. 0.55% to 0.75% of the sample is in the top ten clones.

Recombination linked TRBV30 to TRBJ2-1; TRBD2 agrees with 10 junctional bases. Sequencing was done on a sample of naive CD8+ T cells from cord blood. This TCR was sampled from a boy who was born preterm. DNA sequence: TGTGCCTGGCAGGGACTAGCGACCTACAATGAGCAGTTCTTC. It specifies CAWQGLATYNEQFF.